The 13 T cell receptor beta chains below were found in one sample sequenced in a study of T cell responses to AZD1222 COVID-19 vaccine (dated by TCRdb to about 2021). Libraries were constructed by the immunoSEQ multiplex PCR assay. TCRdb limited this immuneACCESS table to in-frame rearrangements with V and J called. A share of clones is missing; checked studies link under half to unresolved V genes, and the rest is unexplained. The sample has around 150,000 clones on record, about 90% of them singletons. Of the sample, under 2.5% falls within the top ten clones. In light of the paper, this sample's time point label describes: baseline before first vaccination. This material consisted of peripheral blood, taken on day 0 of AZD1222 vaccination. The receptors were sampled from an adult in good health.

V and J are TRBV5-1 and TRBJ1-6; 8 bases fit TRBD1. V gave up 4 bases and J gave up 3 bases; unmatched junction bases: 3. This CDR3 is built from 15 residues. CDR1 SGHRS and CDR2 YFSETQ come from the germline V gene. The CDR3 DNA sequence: TGCGCCAGCAGCCCAGGACAGGGCTATAATTCACCCCTCCACTTT. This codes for CASSPGQGYNSPLHF.

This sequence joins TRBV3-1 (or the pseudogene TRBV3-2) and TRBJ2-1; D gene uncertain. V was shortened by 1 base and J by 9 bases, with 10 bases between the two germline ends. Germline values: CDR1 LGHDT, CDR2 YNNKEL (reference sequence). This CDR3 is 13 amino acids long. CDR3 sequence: CASSQVASSEQFF. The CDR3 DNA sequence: TGTGCCAGCAGCCAAGTGGCTAGTAGTGAGCAGTTCTTC.

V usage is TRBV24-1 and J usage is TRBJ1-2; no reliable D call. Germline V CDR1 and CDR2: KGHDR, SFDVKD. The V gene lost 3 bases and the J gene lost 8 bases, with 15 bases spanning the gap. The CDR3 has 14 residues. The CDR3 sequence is CATSDEGPLRGYTF. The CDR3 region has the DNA TGTGCCACCAGTGATGAGGGCCCACTGCGAGGCTACACCTTC.

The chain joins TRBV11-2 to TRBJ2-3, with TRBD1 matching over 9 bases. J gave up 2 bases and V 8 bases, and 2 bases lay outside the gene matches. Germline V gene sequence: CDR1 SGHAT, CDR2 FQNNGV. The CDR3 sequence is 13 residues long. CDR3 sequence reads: CASGQGPTDTQYF. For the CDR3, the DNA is TGTGCCAGCGGACAGGGGCCCACAGATACGCAGTATTTT.

CDR3 region: CASSRVGQGNTEAFF. As DNA, the CDR3 is TGCGCCAGCAGCCGGGTGGGACAGGGGAACACTGAAGCTTTCTTT. The rearrangement joins TRBV4-3 to TRBJ1-1, with TRBD1 matching 9 bases. Germline-derived CDR1 and CDR2 are LGHNA and YSLEER. V trimming: 4 bases; J trimming: 1 base; junction bases outside the gene matches: 4. This CDR3 region has 15 residues.

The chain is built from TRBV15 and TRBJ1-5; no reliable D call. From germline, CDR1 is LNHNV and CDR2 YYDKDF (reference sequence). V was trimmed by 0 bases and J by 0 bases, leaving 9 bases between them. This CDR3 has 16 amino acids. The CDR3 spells CATSRDSAYSNQPQHF. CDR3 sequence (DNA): TGTGCCACCAGCAGAGATAGCGCATATAGCAATCAGCCCCAGCATTTT.

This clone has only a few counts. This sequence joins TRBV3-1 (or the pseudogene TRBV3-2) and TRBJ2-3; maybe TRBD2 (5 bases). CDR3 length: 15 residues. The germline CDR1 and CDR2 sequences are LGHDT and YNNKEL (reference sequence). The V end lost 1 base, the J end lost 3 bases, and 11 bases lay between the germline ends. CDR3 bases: TGTGCCAGCAGCCAAGGAATGGGAGAAACAGATACGCAGTATTTT. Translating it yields CASSQGMGETDTQYF.

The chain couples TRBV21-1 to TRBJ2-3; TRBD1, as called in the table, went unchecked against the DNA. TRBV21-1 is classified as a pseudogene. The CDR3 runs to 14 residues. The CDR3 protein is CASSKVRGKDTQYF. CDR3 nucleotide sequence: TGTGCCAGCAGCAAAGTCAGGGGCAAAGATACGCAGTATTTT.

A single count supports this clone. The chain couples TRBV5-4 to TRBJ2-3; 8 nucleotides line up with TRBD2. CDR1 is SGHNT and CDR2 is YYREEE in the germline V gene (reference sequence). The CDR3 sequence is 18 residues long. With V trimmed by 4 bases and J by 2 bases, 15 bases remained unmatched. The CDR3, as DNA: TGTGCCAGCAGCCTCCTTGGGTTGAGCGGGGGTCACACAGATACGCAGTATTTT. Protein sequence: CASSLLGLSGGHTDTQYF.

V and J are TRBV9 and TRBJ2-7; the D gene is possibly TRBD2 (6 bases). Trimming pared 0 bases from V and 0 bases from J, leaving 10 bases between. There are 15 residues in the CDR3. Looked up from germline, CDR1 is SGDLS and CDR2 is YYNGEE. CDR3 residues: CASSVEGGTSYEQYF. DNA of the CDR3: TGTGCCAGCAGCGTAGAGGGCGGGACCTCCTACGAGCAGTACTTC.

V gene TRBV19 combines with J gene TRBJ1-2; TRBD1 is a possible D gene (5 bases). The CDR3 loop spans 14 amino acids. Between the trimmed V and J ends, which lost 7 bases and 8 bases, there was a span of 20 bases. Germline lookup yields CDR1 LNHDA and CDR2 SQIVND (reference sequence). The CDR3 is CASTLSGLTPGYTF. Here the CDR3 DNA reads TGTGCCAGTACCCTATCGGGGCTAACCCCGGGCTACACCTTC.

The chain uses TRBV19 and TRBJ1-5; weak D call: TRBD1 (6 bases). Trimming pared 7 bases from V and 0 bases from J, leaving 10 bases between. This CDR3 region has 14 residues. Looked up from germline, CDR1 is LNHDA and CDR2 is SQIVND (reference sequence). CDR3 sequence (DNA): TGTGCCAGTAAGGGGGATTCTAGCAATCAGCCCCAGCATTTT. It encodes CASKGDSSNQPQHF.

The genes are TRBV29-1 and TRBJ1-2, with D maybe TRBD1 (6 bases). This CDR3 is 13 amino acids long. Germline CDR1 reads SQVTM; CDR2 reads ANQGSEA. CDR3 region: CTAVTGGSDGYTF. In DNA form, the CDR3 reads TGCACAGCGGTGACGGGGGGCAGCGATGGCTACACCTTC. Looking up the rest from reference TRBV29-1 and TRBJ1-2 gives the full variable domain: SAVISQKPSRDICQRGTSLTIQCQVDSQVTMMFWYRQQPGQSLTLIATANQGSEATYESGFVIDKFPISRPNLTFSTLTVSNMSPEDSSIYLCTAVTGGSDGYTFGSGTRLTVV.